This is a list of T cell receptor beta chains from one sample in a study of cytomegalovirus exposure and HLA in healthy donors. Assay used: immunoSEQ multiplex PCR; TCRdb lists only in-frame clones, some missing. The sample consists of about 82,000 clones, around 66% of them appearing once. Sequencing was done on a sample of PBMCs. These TCRs come from a woman aged 40 to 50 in good health and CMV-seropositive. Each CDR3 is given with its conserved first and last residue. D genes are given only for firm matches. Clone size is given for some rows only: seen once, a few or many times, or a class if the clone is expanded.

cdr3_nt	cdr3_aa	d_call	j_call	v_call	clone_size
TGTGCCAGCAGCTTAGGTCCGGGCACCGGGGAGCTGTTTTTT	CASSLGPGTGELFF	.	TRBJ2-2	TRBV7-2	.
TGTGCCAGCAGCCCGGACAGAAACTATGGCTACACCTTC	CASSPDRNYGYTF	.	TRBJ1-2	TRBV9	few
TGTGCCAGCAGCTTGGGACTAGCGCTAGCCTACAATGAGCAGTTCTTC	CASSLGLALAYNEQFF	TRBD2	TRBJ2-1	TRBV5-6	.
TGTGCCAGCAGTTACTCGAAGGGGAGGGAGCCCCAGCATTTT	CASSYSKGREPQHF	.	TRBJ1-5	TRBV6-5	.
TGTGCCAGCAGTACAAGCCGGGACTACTCCTACGAGCAGTACTTC	CASSTSRDYSYEQYF	TRBD2	TRBJ2-7	TRBV6-5	.
TGTGCCAGCAGCCAAGCGTTCTTTTCGGTAGCCAAAAACATTCAGTACTTC	CASSQAFFSVAKNIQYF	.	TRBJ2-4	TRBV14	.
TGCGCCAGCAGCCAAGACCCCACTAGCGGGAGGGATTGGGACACCGGGGAGCTGTTTTTT	CASSQDPTSGRDWDTGELFF	TRBD2	TRBJ2-2	TRBV4-3	.
TGTGCCAGCAGTTTCCAAGACAGGGGGGGCTACACCTTC	CASSFQDRGGYTF	TRBD1	TRBJ1-2	TRBV28	.
TGTGCCAGCAGCTTAGGGGCTAGCGGGGAGAGCTCCTACAATGAGCAGTTCTTC	CASSLGASGESSYNEQFF	TRBD2	TRBJ2-1	TRBV7-6	.
TGTGCCTGGAGTGTTCTGGGACTAGCGGGAGGGAATGAGTTCTTC	CAWSVLGLAGGNEFF	TRBD2	TRBJ2-1	TRBV30	few
TGTGCCAGCAGCTTAAGTAGACGGGCCGGGGAGCTGTTTTTT	CASSLSRRAGELFF	.	TRBJ2-2	TRBV11-1	.
TGTGCCACCAGCTGGAGACAGGCTAGCACAGATACGCAGTATTTT	CATSWRQASTDTQYF	.	TRBJ2-3	TRBV15	few
TGTGCTAGTGGATCACAGGGAGAAGCTTTCTTT	CASGSQGEAFF	.	TRBJ1-1	TRBV12-5	few
TGTGCCAGCAGTGTCCCTGGCAGGTACGAGCAGTACTTC	CASSVPGRYEQYF	.	TRBJ2-7	TRBV25-1	.
TGTGCCAGCAGTTTATCTTCGGGACAATCTTACGAGCAGTACTTC	CASSLSSGQSYEQYF	.	TRBJ2-7	TRBV27	.
TGTGCCAGCAGCAAAGGACAGGGGGAAGATCGCAATCAGCCCCAGCATTTT	CASSKGQGEDRNQPQHF	.	TRBJ1-5	TRBV21-1	few
TGTGCCACCAGCAGAGATCCCCGAGGGAGGACAGATACGCAGTATTTT	CATSRDPRGRTDTQYF	.	TRBJ2-3	TRBV15	few
TGTGCCATCAAGGTCGGGACAGGGCCTAAGGAGCAGTTCTTC	CAIKVGTGPKEQFF	TRBD1	TRBJ2-1	TRBV10-3	few
TGTGCCTGGACACAAGGGGGCTCTGAAAAACTGTTTTTT	CAWTQGGSEKLFF	TRBD1	TRBJ1-4	TRBV30	.
TGTGCCAGCACCCCTAGCGCTGGGACAGGGCCCTACGAGCAGTACTTC	CASTPSAGTGPYEQYF	TRBD1	TRBJ2-7	TRBV5-8	.
TGTGCCAGCAGCCCCCGCCTAGCGGGACCCTACGAGCAGTACTTC	CASSPRLAGPYEQYF	TRBD2	TRBJ2-7	TRBV11-2	.
TGTGCCAGCAGGGGGAGGGTCGGGGAGCTGTTTTTT	CASRGRVGELFF	TRBD2	TRBJ2-2	TRBV11-3	once
TGCAGCGTTGAAGGGACTAAGACGTCCGAGCAGTACTTC	CSVEGTKTSEQYF	.	TRBJ2-7	TRBV29-1	once
TGTGCCAGCAGCCGGGGACAGCACACCGGGGAGCTGTTTTTT	CASSRGQHTGELFF	TRBD1	TRBJ2-2	TRBV7-2	.
TGTGCCAGCAGCCGAACGCTCGTAGCGGGGGGCCTGGAGGGTGGCTACACCTTC	CASSRTLVAGGLEGGYTF	.	TRBJ1-2	TRBV16	once
TGCGCCAGCAGTGAGTGGCTAGCAGCCTACGAGCAGTACTTC	CASSEWLAAYEQYF	.	TRBJ2-7	TRBV10-2	.
TGTGCCAGCAGGCCCGCGGGGGGATCCACTGAAGCTTTCTTT	CASRPAGGSTEAFF	.	TRBJ1-1	TRBV5-4	once
TGTGCCAGTAGTGAACAGGGGGAGACCCAGTACTTC	CASSEQGETQYF	TRBD1	TRBJ2-5	TRBV19	.
TGTGCCGCTCTAGGTGGATGGGCGGGCAATGAGCAGTTCTTC	CAALGGWAGNEQFF	.	TRBJ2-1	TRBV2	few
TGTGCCAGCAGCTTAGCGCGGGTATCAGGCTACACCTTC	CASSLARVSGYTF	.	TRBJ1-2	TRBV7-9	.
TGTGCCTGGACAAGGGGGTCTGAAGCTTTCTTT	CAWTRGSEAFF	.	TRBJ1-1	TRBV30	.
TGTGCCAGCAGCCGGGGACTAGCGAGGTCTGGGGCCAACGTCCTGACTTTC	CASSRGLARSGANVLTF	TRBD2	TRBJ2-6	TRBV13	.
TGTGCCAGTACTAGACCGGGACAGAACACAGATACGCAGTATTTT	CASTRPGQNTDTQYF	TRBD1	TRBJ2-3	TRBV19	.